This T cell receptor beta chain was captured in a study of T cells in Graves' hyperthyroidism and ophthalmopathy. Study details: The initial diagnosis was the point when peripheral blood was collected, ahead of any treatment.

The CDR3 has 14 residues. Germline CDR1 is SGHRS and CDR2 is YFSETQ. This clonotype occurred a few times. Its ends do not fully match the called genes, so a read error is possible. Each diagnosis drew on symptoms, thyroxine, TRAb, thyroid ultrasound and orbital computed tomography findings. Regions amplified from RNA transcripts were the TCR beta CDR3 regions. First-round RT-PCR with HTBI primers amplified the TCR CDR3 region. MiXCR, applied by TCRdb to the multiplex PCR reads, yields one record per CDR3 protein. The sample gives about 300,000 distinct CDR3 sequences, roughly a fifth of which show up once; just under 40% is in the top ten.

The V gene is TRBV5-1, the J gene TRBJ1-1, with 9 nucleotides matching TRBD1. This clonotype originated in a man aged 45 to 65 with Graves' ophthalmopathy. The specimen sequenced was blood. CDR3 coding DNA: TGCGCCAGCAGCTACGGACAGGGGAACGCTGAAGCTTTCTTT. Translated, it gives CASSYGQGNAEAFF.